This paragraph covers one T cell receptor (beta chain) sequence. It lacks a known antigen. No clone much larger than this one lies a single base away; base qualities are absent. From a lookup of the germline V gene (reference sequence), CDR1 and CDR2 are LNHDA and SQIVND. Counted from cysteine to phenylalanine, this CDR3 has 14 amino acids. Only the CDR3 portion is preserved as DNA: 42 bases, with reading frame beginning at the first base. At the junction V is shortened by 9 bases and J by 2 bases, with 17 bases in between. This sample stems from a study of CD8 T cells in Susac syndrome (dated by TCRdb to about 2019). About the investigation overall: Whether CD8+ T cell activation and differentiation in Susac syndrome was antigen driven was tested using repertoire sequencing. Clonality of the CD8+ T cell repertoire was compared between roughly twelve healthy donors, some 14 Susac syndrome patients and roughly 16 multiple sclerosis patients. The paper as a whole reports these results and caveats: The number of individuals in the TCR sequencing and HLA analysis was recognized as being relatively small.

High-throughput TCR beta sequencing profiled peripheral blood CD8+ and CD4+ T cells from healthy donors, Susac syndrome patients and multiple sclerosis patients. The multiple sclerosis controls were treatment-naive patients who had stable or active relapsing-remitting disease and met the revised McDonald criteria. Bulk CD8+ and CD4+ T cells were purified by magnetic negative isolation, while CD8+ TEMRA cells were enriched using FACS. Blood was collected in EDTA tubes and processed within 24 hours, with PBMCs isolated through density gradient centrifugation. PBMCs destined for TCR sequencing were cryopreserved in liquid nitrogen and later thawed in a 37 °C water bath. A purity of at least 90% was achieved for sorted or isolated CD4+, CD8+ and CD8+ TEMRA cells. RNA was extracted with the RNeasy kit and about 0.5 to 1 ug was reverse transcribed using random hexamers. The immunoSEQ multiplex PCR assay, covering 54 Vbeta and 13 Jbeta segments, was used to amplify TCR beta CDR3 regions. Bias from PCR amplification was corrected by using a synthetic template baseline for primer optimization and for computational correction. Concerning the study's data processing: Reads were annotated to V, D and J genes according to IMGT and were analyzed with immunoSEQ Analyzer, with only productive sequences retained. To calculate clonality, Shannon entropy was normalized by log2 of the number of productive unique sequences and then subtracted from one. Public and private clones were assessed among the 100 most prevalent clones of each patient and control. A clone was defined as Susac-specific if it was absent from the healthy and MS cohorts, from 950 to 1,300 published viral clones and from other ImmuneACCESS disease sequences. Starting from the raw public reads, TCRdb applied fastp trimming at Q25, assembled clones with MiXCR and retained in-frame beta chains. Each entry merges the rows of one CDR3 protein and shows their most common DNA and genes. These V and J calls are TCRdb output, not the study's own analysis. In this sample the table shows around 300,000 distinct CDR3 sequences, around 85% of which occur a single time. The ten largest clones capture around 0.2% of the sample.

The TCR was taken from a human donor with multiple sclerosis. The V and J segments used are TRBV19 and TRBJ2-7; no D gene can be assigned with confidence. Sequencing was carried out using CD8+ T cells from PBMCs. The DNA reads TGTGCCAGCACAATAGAGGACGGACCCTACGAGCAGTACTTC. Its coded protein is CASTIEDGPYEQYF.